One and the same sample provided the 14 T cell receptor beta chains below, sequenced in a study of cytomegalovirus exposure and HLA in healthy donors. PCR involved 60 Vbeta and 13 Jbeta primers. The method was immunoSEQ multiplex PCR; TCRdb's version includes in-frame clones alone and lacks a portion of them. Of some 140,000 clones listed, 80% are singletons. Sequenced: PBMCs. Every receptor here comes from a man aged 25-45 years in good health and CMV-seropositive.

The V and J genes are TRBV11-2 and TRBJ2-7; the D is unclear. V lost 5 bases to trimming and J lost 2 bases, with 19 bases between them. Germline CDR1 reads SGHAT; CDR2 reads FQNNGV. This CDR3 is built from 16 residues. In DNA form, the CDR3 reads TGTGCCAGCAGCCTCACAGTGACCAAAAATCCCTACGAGCAGTACTTC. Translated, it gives CASSLTVTKNPYEQYF.

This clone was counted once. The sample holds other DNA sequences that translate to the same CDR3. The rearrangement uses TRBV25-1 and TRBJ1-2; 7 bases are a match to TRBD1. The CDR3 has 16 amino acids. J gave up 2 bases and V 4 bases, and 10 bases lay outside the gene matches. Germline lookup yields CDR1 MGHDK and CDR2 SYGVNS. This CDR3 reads CASSGPRQGLNYGYTF. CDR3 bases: TGTGCCAGCAGTGGGCCGAGACAGGGATTAAACTATGGCTACACCTTC.

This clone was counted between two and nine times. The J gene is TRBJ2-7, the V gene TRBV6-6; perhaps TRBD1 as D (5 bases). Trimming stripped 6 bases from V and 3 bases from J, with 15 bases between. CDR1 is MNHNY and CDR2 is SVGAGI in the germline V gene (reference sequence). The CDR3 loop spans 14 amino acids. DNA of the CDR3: TGTGCCAGCAGAACTGCAGGGATAGGCTACGAGCAGTACTTC. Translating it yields CASRTAGIGYEQYF.

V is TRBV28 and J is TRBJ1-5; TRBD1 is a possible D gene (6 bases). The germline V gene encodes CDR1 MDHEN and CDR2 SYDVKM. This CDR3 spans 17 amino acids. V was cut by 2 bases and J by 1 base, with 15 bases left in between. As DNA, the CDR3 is TGTGCCAGCAGTTTACCCGGGGGGGCGGAGAGCAATCAGCCCCAGCATTTT. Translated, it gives CASSLPGGAESNQPQHF.

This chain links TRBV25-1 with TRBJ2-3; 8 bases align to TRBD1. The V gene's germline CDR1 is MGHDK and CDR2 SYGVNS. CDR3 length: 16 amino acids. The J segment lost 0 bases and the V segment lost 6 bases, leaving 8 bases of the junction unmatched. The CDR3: CASRYPGGSSTDTQYF. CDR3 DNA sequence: TGTGCCAGCAGATACCCAGGGGGCTCTAGCACAGATACGCAGTATTTT.

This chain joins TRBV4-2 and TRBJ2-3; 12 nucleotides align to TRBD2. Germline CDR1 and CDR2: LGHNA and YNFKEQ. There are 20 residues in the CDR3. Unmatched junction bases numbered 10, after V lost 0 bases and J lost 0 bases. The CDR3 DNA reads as TGTGCCAGCAGCCAAGAAGGGACAGCTAGCGGGAGGGTTAGCACAGATACGCAGTATTTT. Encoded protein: CASSQEGTASGRVSTDTQYF.

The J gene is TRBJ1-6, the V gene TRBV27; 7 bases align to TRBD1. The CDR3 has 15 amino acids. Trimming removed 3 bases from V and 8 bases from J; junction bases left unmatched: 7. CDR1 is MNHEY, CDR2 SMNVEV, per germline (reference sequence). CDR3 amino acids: CASSFSDRAHSPLHF. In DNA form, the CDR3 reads TGTGCCAGCAGTTTCTCCGACAGGGCTCATTCACCCCTCCACTTT.

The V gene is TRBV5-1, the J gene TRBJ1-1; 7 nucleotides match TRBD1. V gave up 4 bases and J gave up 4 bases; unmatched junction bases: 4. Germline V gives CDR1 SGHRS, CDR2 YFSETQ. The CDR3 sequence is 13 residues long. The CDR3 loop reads CASSTGVGTEAFF. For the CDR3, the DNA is TGCGCCAGCAGCACAGGGGTTGGCACTGAAGCTTTCTTT. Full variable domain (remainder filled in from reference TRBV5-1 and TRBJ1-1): KAGVTQTPRYLIKTRGQQVTLSCSPISGHRSVSWYQQTPGQGLQFLFEYFSETQRNKGNFPGRFSGRQFSNSRSEMNVSTLELGDSALYLCASSTGVGTEAFFGQGTRLTVV.

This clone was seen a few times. This chain's CDR3 is CASSAEAQVSPATNYEQYF. CDR3 bases: TGTGCCAGCAGCGCAGAAGCCCAGGTCAGTCCCGCGACCAACTACGAGCAGTACTTC. The chain links TRBV9 to TRBJ2-7; D is undetermined. This CDR3 has 19 residues. V was pared by 3 bases and J by 3 bases, with 28 bases between. The germline V gene encodes CDR1 SGDLS and CDR2 YYNGEE.

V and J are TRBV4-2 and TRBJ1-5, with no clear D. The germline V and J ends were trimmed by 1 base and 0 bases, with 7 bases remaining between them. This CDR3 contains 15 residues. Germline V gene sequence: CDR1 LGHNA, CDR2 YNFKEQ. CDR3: CASSQGSVSNQPQHF. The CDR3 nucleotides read TGTGCCAGCAGCCAAGGGTCGGTTAGCAATCAGCCCCAGCATTTT.

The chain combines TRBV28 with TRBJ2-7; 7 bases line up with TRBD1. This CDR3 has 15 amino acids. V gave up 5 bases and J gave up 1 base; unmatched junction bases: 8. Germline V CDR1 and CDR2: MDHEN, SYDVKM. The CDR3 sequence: CASSARRDSSYEQYF. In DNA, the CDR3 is TGTGCCAGCAGTGCGCGCCGGGACAGTTCCTACGAGCAGTACTTC. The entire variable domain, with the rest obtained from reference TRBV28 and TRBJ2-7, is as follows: DVKVTQSSRYLVKRTGEKVFLECVQDMDHENMFWYRQDPGLGLRLIYFSYDVKMKEKGDIPEGYSVSREKKERFSLILESASTNQTSMYLCASSARRDSSYEQYFGPGTRLTVT.

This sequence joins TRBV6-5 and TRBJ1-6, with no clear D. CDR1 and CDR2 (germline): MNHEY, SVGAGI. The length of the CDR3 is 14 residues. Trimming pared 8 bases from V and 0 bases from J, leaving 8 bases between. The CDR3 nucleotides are TGTGCCAGCGGGAGGAGCTCCTATAATTCACCCCTCCACTTT. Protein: CASGRSSYNSPLHF.

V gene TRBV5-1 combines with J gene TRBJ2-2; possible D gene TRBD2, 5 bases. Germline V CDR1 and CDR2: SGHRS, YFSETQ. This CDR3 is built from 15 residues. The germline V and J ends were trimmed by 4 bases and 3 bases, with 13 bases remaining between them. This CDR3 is CASSGRVDDTGELFF. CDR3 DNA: TGCGCCAGCAGCGGGCGGGTGGATGACACCGGGGAGCTGTTTTTT.

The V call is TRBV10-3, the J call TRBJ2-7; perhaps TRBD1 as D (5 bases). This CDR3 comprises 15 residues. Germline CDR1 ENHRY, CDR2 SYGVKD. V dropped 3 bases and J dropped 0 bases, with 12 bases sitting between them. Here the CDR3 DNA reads TGTGCCATCAGTGAAGGGGATTCAAGCTCCTACGAGCAGTACTTC. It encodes CAISEGDSSSYEQYF.